Presented here are 22 T cell receptor beta chains from one specimen sequenced in a study of CD8+CD57+ T cells in acquired aplastic anemia. The sequenced patients had an expansion of CD8+CD57+ cells seen by flow cytometry. CDR3 and TCR beta VDJ profiling relied on a genomic DNA template. TCRdb passed the reads through MiXCR, listing each CDR3 protein once. The sample lists 210,000 or so distinct CDR3 sequences; over 40% were seen once. Material: sorted CD4+, CD8+, or CD8+CD57+ T cells (not recorded which) from PBMCs. All receptors derive from a human donor with aplastic anemia.

This clonotype showed up just a few times. The chain is built from TRBV20-1 and TRBJ2-5; D is possibly TRBD1 (6 bases). CDR1 is DFQATT, CDR2 SNEGSKA, per germline (reference sequence). The CDR3 loop spans 16 amino acids. The V and J ends lost 4 bases and 5 bases respectively, with 23 bases between them. CDR3 residues: CSAKDRDMHSAETQYF. The CDR3 nucleotides read TGCAGTGCTAAAGACCGGGACATGCACTCTGCGGAGACCCAGTACTTC.

The chain has TRBV20-1 and TRBJ2-7; possible D gene TRBD1, 5 bases. The CDR3 length is 12 residues. V was pared by 6 bases and J by 2 bases, with 11 bases between. Germline values: CDR1 DFQATT, CDR2 SNEGSKA (reference sequence). The CDR3 region has the DNA TGCAGTGCCAAGGACACCACCTACGAGCAGTACTTC. It codes for CSAKDTTYEQYF.

A single count supports this clonotype. The chain has TRBV5-5 and TRBJ2-1; the match to TRBD2 covers 10 bases. CDR3 length: 17 residues. Trimming took 0 bases from V and 9 from J; bases not matched to a gene: 12. Germline-derived CDR1 and CDR2 are SGHKS and YYEKEE (reference sequence). The CDR3 region has the DNA TGTGCCAGCAGCTTGGTTTCAGCTGAGCGGGGGGGCAGTGAGCAGTTCTTC. Amino acids: CASSLVSAERGGSEQFF.

This clonotype was seen a few times. The chain uses TRBV3-1 and TRBJ1-1; D gene unclear. This CDR3 region has 14 residues. The V gene lost 6 bases and the J gene lost 2 bases, with 13 bases spanning the gap. Germline V CDR1 and CDR2: LGHDT, YNNKEL (reference sequence). CDR3 in amino acids: CASSPGFRNTEAFF. DNA for the CDR3: TGTGCCAGCAGTCCAGGATTTAGAAACACTGAAGCTTTCTTT. Looking up the rest from reference TRBV3-1 and TRBJ1-1 gives the full variable domain: DTAVSQTPKYLVTQMGNDKSIKCEQNLGHDTMYWYKQDSKKFLKIMFSYNNKELIINETVPNRFSPKSPDKAHLNLHINSLELGDSAVYFCASSPGFRNTEAFFGQGTRLTVV.

This clonotype was observed many times. The rearrangement joins TRBV7-8 to TRBJ2-7; D could derive from TRBD1 or TRBD2 (5 bases each). Germline assignment: CDR1 SGHVS and CDR2 FQNEAQ. V lost 3 bases, J lost 3 bases, and 15 bases lay in between. CDR3 length: 15 amino acids. The CDR3 DNA sequence: TGTGCCAGCAGCTTTAGAACTGGGGACCGCTACGAGCAGTACTTC. Encoded protein: CASSFRTGDRYEQYF. Variable domain in full (rest from reference TRBV7-8 and TRBJ2-7): GAGVSQSPRYKVAKRGQDVALRCDPISGHVSLFWYQQALGQGPEFLTYFQNEAQLDKSGLPSDRFFAERPEGSVSTLKIQRTQQEDSAVYLCASSFRTGDRYEQYFGPGTRLTVT.

This clonotype was seen ten or more times. The V gene is TRBV20-1, the J gene TRBJ2-3; TRBD1 matches at 10 bases. CDR3 size: 15 residues. The germline V gene encodes CDR1 DFQATT and CDR2 SNEGSKA (reference sequence). V dropped 5 bases and J dropped 4; count of bases not matched to a gene: 9. DNA for the CDR3: TGCAGTGCTGCCCGACAGGGGGCGCTGGCAGATACGCAGTATTTT. As protein: CSAARQGALADTQYF.

This clonotype was counted between two and nine times. The V gene is TRBV5-8, the J gene TRBJ2-3, with D possibly being TRBD1 (6 bases). The CDR3 length is 14 residues. The germline gives CDR1 SGHTS, CDR2 YDEGEE. Trimming took off 1 base at V and 3 bases at J, with 9 bases between the two ends. The CDR3: CASSLLGTTDTQYF. The DNA of the CDR3 is TGTGCCAGCAGCTTGCTCGGGACAACAGATACGCAGTATTTT.

This clonotype came up a few times. The rearrangement joins TRBV5-4 to TRBJ2-3, with 10 bases that match TRBD2. Per the germline V gene, CDR1 is SGHNT and CDR2 is YYREEE (reference sequence). This CDR3 is 19 amino acids long. Losses at the gene ends were 0 bases for V and 2 bases for J; bases not matched to a gene: 12. DNA for the CDR3: TGTGCCAGCAGCTTGGGACTGGGGGTTAGCGGGGGGTTCACAGATACGCAGTATTTT. This encodes CASSLGLGVSGGFTDTQYF.

This clonotype has just one count. The rearrangement uses TRBV29-1 and TRBJ1-2; weak D call: TRBD1 (6 bases). The CDR3 extends over 12 amino acids. Germline V gene sequence: CDR1 SQVTM, CDR2 ANQGSEA. Trimming took 7 bases from V and 7 from J, leaving 16 bases between them. Here the CDR3 reads CSARQVHGGYTF. Here the CDR3 DNA reads TGCAGCGCTAGACAGGTGCACGGTGGCTACACCTTC.

At least ten counts were recorded for this clonotype. The chain has TRBV6-5 and TRBJ2-5; either TRBD1 or TRBD2 may fit D (5 bases each). Germline values: CDR1 MNHEY, CDR2 SVGAGI. With 6 bases removed from V and 4 bases from J, the gap between germline ends came to 18 bases. The CDR3 is made up of 15 amino acids. This CDR3 reads CASSPRGTLGETQYF. The CDR3 DNA sequence: TGTGCCAGCAGCCCGAGAGGGACGCTAGGAGAGACCCAGTACTTC.

In its sample, this clonotype was seen a few times. The chain carries TRBV19 and TRBJ2-5; 7 bases line up with TRBD1. This CDR3 region has 13 residues. Germline V gives CDR1 LNHDA, CDR2 SQIVND (reference sequence). The J segment lost 5 bases and the V segment lost 7 bases, leaving 7 bases of the junction unmatched. The CDR3 loop reads CASTRQGGETQYF. CDR3 DNA sequence: TGTGCCAGTACCCGACAGGGCGGGGAGACCCAGTACTTC. The full variable domain, in which reference TRBV19 and TRBJ2-5 provide the parts outside the CDR3, is DGGITQSPKYLFRKEGQNVTLSCEQNLNHDAMYWYRQDPGQGLRLIYYSQIVNDFQKGDIAEGYSVSREKKESFPLTVTSAQKNPTAFYLCASTRQGGETQYFGPGTRLLVL.

In regard to this clonotype: Its ends do not fully match the called genes, so a read error is possible. The V and J genes are TRBV10-2 and TRBJ2-7; D unresolved. Germline CDR1 reads WSHSY; CDR2 reads SAAADI. The CDR3 length is 13 residues. The CDR3 is CASSYDASYEQYF. The CDR3 DNA follows: TGTGCCAGCAGTTACGACGCTTCCTACGAGCAGTACTTC.

This clonotype occurred a few times. V is TRBV10-3 and J is TRBJ1-4; 7 bases map to TRBD1. In germline, CDR1 is ENHRY, CDR2 SYGVKD. The V and J ends lost 0 bases and 5 bases, in that order; junction bases with no gene match: 9. The CDR3 spans 17 residues. The CDR3 spells CAISESPAGTVNEKLFF. The CDR3 DNA is TGTGCCATCAGTGAGTCTCCAGCGGGGACAGTCAATGAAAAACTGTTTTTT.

This clonotype was seen many times. The chain employs TRBV5-5 and TRBJ2-3, with 10 bases aligning to TRBD2. The J segment lost 2 bases and the V segment lost 0 bases, leaving 3 bases of the junction unmatched. This CDR3 region has 16 residues. Germline-derived CDR1 and CDR2 are SGHKS and YYEKEE (reference sequence). The DNA of the CDR3 is TGTGCCAGCAGCTTGGGGACTAGCGGTATCACAGATACGCAGTATTTT. Encoded protein: CASSLGTSGITDTQYF.

This clonotype was observed a few times. This chain connects TRBV10-2 to TRBJ1-1; tentative D call: TRBD1 (5 bases). The CDR3 is made up of 14 amino acids. Trimming removed 6 bases at V and 0 bases at J, with 11 bases between. Germline V gene data show CDR1 as WSHSY and CDR2 as SAAADI. The CDR3 region has the DNA TGCGCCAGCAGGGGGCTGACAGTGAACACTGAAGCTTTCTTT. This codes for CASRGLTVNTEAFF.

This clonotype was counted many times. V usage is TRBV5-1 and J usage is TRBJ1-2, with D perhaps matching TRBD1 (6 bases). Trimming cost V 2 bases and J 5 bases, with 16 bases left between them. The germline gives CDR1 SGHRS, CDR2 YFSETQ. CDR3 length: 15 amino acids. As DNA, the CDR3 is TGCGCCAGCAGCTTAGGGGGGGCCTTAGGTTATGGCTACACCTTC. This sequence encodes CASSLGGALGYGYTF.

The chain uses TRBV7-8 and TRBJ1-6; 8 bases map to TRBD1. Germline V CDR1 and CDR2: SGHVS, FQNEAQ. V shed 2 bases, J shed 7 bases, and the junction held 7 bases outside the gene matches. The CDR3 spans 16 residues. CDR3 coding DNA: TGTGCCAGCAGCTTATTGGGACAGGACTTAAATTCACCCCTCCACTTT. Residues: CASSLLGQDLNSPLHF.

This clonotype was picked up many times. The gene calls are TRBV13 and TRBJ1-2; tentative D call: TRBD1 (5 bases). The CDR3 is 16 residues long. The germline V gene has CDR1 PRHDT and CDR2 FYEKMQ (reference sequence). With 5 bases removed from V and 6 bases from J, the gap between germline ends came to 22 bases. For the CDR3, the DNA is TGTGCCAGCAGCATACGGCTCACAGGAGCGCTTAATGGCTACACCTTC. Translating it yields CASSIRLTGALNGYTF.

Comment on this clonotype: A much larger clonotype is one base distant, so this may be a read error. No conserved phenylalanine or tryptophan ends this CDR3, so it is likely a read error. V gene TRBV4-1 combines with J gene TRBJ2-5, with 9 bases fitting TRBD2. Looked up from germline, CDR1 is MGHRA and CDR2 is YSYEKL. Losses at the gene ends were 4 bases for V and 5 bases for J; bases not matched to a gene: 8. The CDR3 length is 15 residues. CDR3 residues: CASSRGGGVSETQYL. The CDR3 DNA is TGCGCCAGCAGCCGAGGCGGGGGGGTTTCGGAGACCCAGTACCTC.

CDR3 in DNA: TGTGCCAGCAGTGCCGCTAACACAGATACGCAGTATTTT. Translation gives CASSAANTDTQYF. The V gene is TRBV2, the J gene TRBJ2-3; D gene ambiguous. The V end was cut by 4 bases, the J end by 2 bases, with 7 bases between. CDR3 length: 13 residues. The germline V gene encodes CDR1 SNHLY and CDR2 FYNNEI.

J is TRBJ1-2 and V is TRBV10-3; the match to TRBD1 covers 9 bases. V dropped 5 bases and J dropped 2; count of bases not matched to a gene: 6. Per the germline V gene, CDR1 is ENHRY and CDR2 is SYGVKD. This CDR3 has 15 residues. The CDR3 is CAISQQGTGNYGYTF. CDR3 DNA sequence: TGTGCCATCAGTCAGCAGGGGACAGGGAACTATGGCTACACCTTC.

Many counts were recorded for this clonotype. The chain couples TRBV4-1 to TRBJ1-1; D is possibly TRBD1 (5 bases). In germline, CDR1 is MGHRA, CDR2 YSYEKL. The CDR3 has 15 amino acids. V shed 4 bases and J shed 5 bases, with 17 bases lying between them. The CDR3 loop is CASSLSQGGVTEAFF. The DNA for the CDR3 is TGCGCCAGCAGCCTCTCCCAGGGCGGAGTTACTGAAGCTTTCTTT.